The 26 T cell receptor beta chains below come from one sample, sequenced in a study of shared clonotypes between healthy human individuals. Produced via immunoSEQ multiplex PCR; TCRdb's table is partial and in-frame only. The sample lists over a million clones, about 77% occurring once. Sequenced: memory CD4+ T cells sorted from blood. Subset reported: CD45RA-negative fraction. The receptors were sampled from a man between 18 and 29 years old in good health.

The chain recombines TRBV30 with TRBJ2-7; D ambiguous. Trimming took 5 bases from V and 7 from J, leaving 9 bases between them. The germline CDR1 and CDR2 sequences are GTSNPN and SVGIG (reference sequence). The CDR3 length is 10 residues. The CDR3 DNA follows: TGTGCCTGGGACCGCGGAGAGCAGTACTTC. Protein: CAWDRGEQYF.

This chain links TRBV6-5 with TRBJ1-2; a weak D match, TRBD1 (5 bases). V was cut by 1 base and J by 2 bases, with 11 bases left in between. CDR1 MNHEY and CDR2 SVGAGI come from the germline V gene. This CDR3 contains 15 residues. This CDR3 reads CASSYYGDLNYGYTF. CDR3 bases: TGTGCCAGCAGTTACTACGGGGACCTAAACTATGGCTACACCTTC.

The chain couples TRBV10-1 to TRBJ2-2; D not resolved. Germline CDR1 reads WNHNN; CDR2 reads SYGVQD (reference sequence). Between the trimmed V and J ends, which lost 8 bases and 4 bases, there was a span of 5 bases. This CDR3 has 11 amino acids. The CDR3 loop is CASGVTGELFF. The DNA of the CDR3 is TGCGCCAGCGGGGTCACCGGGGAGCTGTTTTTT.

This chain uses TRBV7-2 with TRBJ1-1; no clear D. Germline CDR1 is SGHTA and CDR2 is FQGNSA. Trimming removed 2 bases at V and 0 bases at J, with 4 bases between. The CDR3 consists of 13 residues. The CDR3 sequence is CASSLQLNTEAFF. In nucleotides, the CDR3 is TGTGCCAGCAGCTTACAATTGAACACTGAAGCTTTCTTT.

The chain couples TRBV28 to TRBJ1-2; D may be TRBD1 (6 bases). CDR1 is MDHEN, CDR2 SYDVKM, per germline. Trimming removed 6 bases from V and 8 bases from J, with 16 bases in between. This CDR3 has 13 residues. The CDR3 sequence is CASSHDRIYGYTF. The CDR3 coding sequence is TGTGCCAGCAGCCACGACAGGATCTACGGCTACACCTTC.

A few counts support this clone. The gene calls are TRBV10-3 and TRBJ2-7, with D maybe TRBD2 (5 bases). V lost 6 bases and J 0 bases, leaving 15 bases between the germline ends. The length of the CDR3 is 15 residues. The germline V gene has CDR1 ENHRY and CDR2 SYGVKD. This CDR3 is CAISRELGSSYEQYF. For the CDR3, the DNA is TGTGCCATCAGCCGCGAACTTGGGAGCTCCTACGAGCAGTACTTC.

This rearrangement joins TRBV29-1 to TRBJ1-3; no definite D call. In germline, CDR1 is SQVTM, CDR2 ANQGSEA. The V gene lost 6 bases and the J gene lost 4 bases, with 13 bases spanning the gap. The CDR3 is made up of 13 amino acids. In nucleotides, the CDR3 is TGCAGCGTCATAGAAACGGGGGGAAACACCATATATTTT. This encodes CSVIETGGNTIYF.

J is TRBJ2-7 and V is TRBV6-6; unclear D gene. The CDR3 is 12 residues long. Germline V gene lookup returns CDR1 MNHNY and CDR2 SVGAGI (reference sequence). With 5 bases removed from V and 2 bases from J, the gap between germline ends came to 7 bases. CDR3 amino acids: CASSPVAYEQYF. For the CDR3, the DNA is TGTGCCAGCAGTCCCGTCGCCTACGAGCAGTACTTC.

This clone was recorded a few times. The chain employs TRBV11-2 and TRBJ2-7, with D hard to call. This CDR3 is 14 amino acids long. Germline CDR1 is SGHAT and CDR2 is FQNNGV. V was cut by 4 bases and J by 0 bases, with 10 bases left in between. CDR3 loop: CASSSIRFSYEQYF. The CDR3 DNA reads as TGTGCCAGCAGCTCAATCCGGTTCTCCTACGAGCAGTACTTC.

V and J are TRBV19 and TRBJ2-3, with D tentatively TRBD2 (5 bases). This CDR3 comprises 16 residues. CDR1 and CDR2 (germline): LNHDA, SQIVND (reference sequence). The V gene lost 5 bases and the J gene lost 3 bases, with 18 bases spanning the gap. CDR3 loop: CASSPVRGSYTDTQYF. CDR3 coding DNA: TGTGCCAGTAGTCCGGTACGAGGGAGCTATACAGATACGCAGTATTTT.

CDR3 residues: CASSPTGTKNTEAFF. The CDR3 region has the DNA TGTGCCAGCTCACCAACGGGGACAAAAAACACTGAAGCTTTCTTT. This chain uses TRBV18 with TRBJ1-1; D is possibly TRBD1 (6 bases). This CDR3 is 15 amino acids long. Trimming cost V 2 bases and J 2 bases, with 12 bases left between them. The V gene's germline CDR1 is KGHSH and CDR2 LQKENI.

The genes are TRBV5-8 and TRBJ1-4, with 7 bases that match TRBD1. This CDR3 spans 14 amino acids. V dropped 5 bases and J dropped 8; count of bases not matched to a gene: 9. Looked up from germline, CDR1 is SGHTS and CDR2 is YDEGEE. For the CDR3, the DNA is TGTGCCAGCAGTCCCGACAGGGCGGGAGAAAAACTGTTTTTT. The encoded protein is CASSPDRAGEKLFF.

This chain connects TRBV15 to TRBJ2-6; 8 nucleotides line up with TRBD1. Germline V gives CDR1 LNHNV, CDR2 YYDKDF (reference sequence). V trimming: 9 bases; J trimming: 1 base; junction bases outside the gene matches: 11. The CDR3 loop spans 17 amino acids. The CDR3 DNA is TGTGCCACTCGACCAGGGGGCGTAAAATCTGGGGCCAACGTCCTGACTTTC. This codes for CATRPGGVKSGANVLTF.

The gene calls are TRBV29-1 and TRBJ1-4; TRBD1 might be the D (6 bases). This CDR3 region has 14 residues. The germline V and J ends were trimmed by 6 bases and 8 bases, with 19 bases remaining between them. Germline V CDR1 and CDR2: SQVTM, ANQGSEA. CDR3 in amino acids: CSVEPGEGSEKLFF. In DNA, the CDR3 is TGCAGCGTCGAACCAGGGGAGGGGTCGGAAAAACTGTTTTTT.

This sequence joins TRBV7-3 and TRBJ2-1; D is ambiguous. The CDR3 has 12 residues. V gave up 2 bases and J gave up 8 bases, with 7 bases separating them. In germline, CDR1 is SGHTA, CDR2 FQGTGA. The CDR3 loop is CASSLDQHEQFF. The CDR3 coding sequence is TGTGCCAGCAGCTTAGACCAGCATGAGCAGTTCTTC.

To note about this clone: The same CDR3 can be traced to other DNA sequences in this sample. The rearrangement links TRBV9 to TRBJ2-1; D not certain. Germline V gene data show CDR1 as SGDLS and CDR2 as YYNGEE. The V and J ends lost 2 bases and 0 bases respectively, with 6 bases between them. The CDR3 extends over 14 amino acids. Here the CDR3 reads CASSVRSSYNEQFF. Written as DNA, the CDR3 is TGTGCCAGCAGCGTTCGCAGCTCCTACAATGAGCAGTTCTTC.

V usage is TRBV6-1 and J usage is TRBJ1-2; D gene unclear. The germline V gene has CDR1 MNHNS and CDR2 SASEGT. The CDR3 runs 12 residues. Trimming removed 8 bases from V and 3 bases from J, with 10 bases in between. This CDR3 reads CASLADYYGYTF. DNA of the CDR3: TGTGCCAGCCTAGCTGACTACTATGGCTACACCTTC.

This clone was seen a single time. The genes are TRBV2 and TRBJ2-2; D might be TRBD1 (6 bases). V was trimmed by 6 bases and J by 0 bases, leaving 23 bases between them. CDR1 and CDR2 (germline): SNHLY, FYNNEI. The CDR3 contains 19 residues. The CDR3 coding sequence is TGTGCCAGCAGGGAAACCGGCCTCAGGGGCCTTTCGAACACCGGGGAGCTGTTTTTT. It yields the protein CASRETGLRGLSNTGELFF.

This clone was detected only a few times. The chain recombines TRBV7-3 with TRBJ1-2; 8 bases fit TRBD1. Germline CDR1 and CDR2: SGHTA and FQGTGA. CDR3 size: 13 residues. The J segment lost 8 bases and the V segment lost 2 bases, leaving 4 bases of the junction unmatched. The CDR3 protein is CASSLQTGEGYTF. CDR3 bases: TGTGCCAGCAGCTTACAGACAGGGGAAGGCTACACCTTC.

This clone was picked up many times. The genes are TRBV6-6 and TRBJ1-2; 8 positions agree with TRBD1. This CDR3 comprises 15 residues. In germline, CDR1 is MNHNY, CDR2 SVGAGI (reference sequence). V shed 2 bases and J 6 bases; nucleotides not matched to a gene: 8. The CDR3 is CASSYPGTGRDGYTF. The CDR3 DNA reads as TGTGCCAGCAGTTACCCCGGGACAGGTAGAGATGGCTACACCTTC.

This clone was detected a few times. The chain joins TRBV18 to TRBJ1-5; 10 nucleotides line up with TRBD1. CDR3 length: 17 residues. In germline, CDR1 is KGHSH, CDR2 LQKENI. Germline trimming cut 1 base from V and 2 bases from J; bases unmatched to any gene: 5. CDR3 nucleotide sequence: TGTGCCAGCTCACCACGAGTGACAGGGGGCGGCAATCAGCCCCAGCATTTT. Translating gives CASSPRVTGGGNQPQHF.

The chain employs TRBV7-9 and TRBJ2-4; 8 bases are shared with TRBD2. The CDR3 sequence is 16 residues long. V dropped 5 bases and J dropped 6; count of bases not matched to a gene: 12. Germline loops: CDR1 SEHNR, CDR2 FQNEAQ (reference sequence). CDR3 region: CASSPTQTSEPNIQYF. CDR3 DNA: TGTGCCAGCAGCCCAACTCAGACTAGCGAACCAAACATTCAGTACTTC. The full variable domain, with the rest looked up from reference TRBV7-9 and TRBJ2-4, is DTGVSQNPRHKITKRGQNVTFRCDPISEHNRLYWYRQTLGQGPEFLTYFQNEAQLEKSRLLSDRFSAERPKGSFSTLEIQRTEQGDSAMYLCASSPTQTSEPNIQYFGAGTRLSVL.

CDR3 DNA sequence: TGTGCCAGCTCACCACCGGGACTAGCGCCGTACAATGAGCAGTTCTTC. Its protein is CASSPPGLAPYNEQFF. The chain links TRBV18 to TRBJ2-1; 10 positions match TRBD2. The ends lost 0 bases at V and 4 bases at J; junction bases unmatched: 3. CDR1 is KGHSH, CDR2 LQKENI, per germline. The CDR3 runs 16 residues.

This chain uses TRBV13 with TRBJ2-5; no reliable D call. Germline CDR1 is PRHDT and CDR2 is FYEKMQ (reference sequence). This CDR3 region has 13 residues. The ends were cut back, 6 bases at V and 5 bases at J, with 13 bases in the middle. The CDR3 loop reads CASRERGLETQYF. Written as DNA, the CDR3 is TGTGCCAGCAGGGAACGAGGTCTGGAGACCCAGTACTTC.

This rearrangement joins TRBV27 to TRBJ1-1, with a weak D call TRBD1 (6 bases). The V and J ends lost 2 bases and 0 bases respectively, with 13 bases between them. Germline assignment: CDR1 MNHEY and CDR2 SMNVEV (reference sequence). The CDR3 contains 16 residues. This chain's CDR3 is CASSLRPTGMNTEAFF. The CDR3 coding sequence is TGTGCCAGCAGTTTACGCCCGACAGGCATGAACACTGAAGCTTTCTTT.

The rearrangement uses TRBV7-2 and TRBJ2-7, with D unclear. This CDR3 has 12 residues. From germline, CDR1 is SGHTA and CDR2 FQGNSA. The ends were cut back, 4 bases at V and 7 bases at J, with 11 bases in the middle. This CDR3 is CASSSRKGEQYF. In DNA, the CDR3 is TGTGCCAGCAGCTCTCGTAAGGGAGAGCAGTACTTC.